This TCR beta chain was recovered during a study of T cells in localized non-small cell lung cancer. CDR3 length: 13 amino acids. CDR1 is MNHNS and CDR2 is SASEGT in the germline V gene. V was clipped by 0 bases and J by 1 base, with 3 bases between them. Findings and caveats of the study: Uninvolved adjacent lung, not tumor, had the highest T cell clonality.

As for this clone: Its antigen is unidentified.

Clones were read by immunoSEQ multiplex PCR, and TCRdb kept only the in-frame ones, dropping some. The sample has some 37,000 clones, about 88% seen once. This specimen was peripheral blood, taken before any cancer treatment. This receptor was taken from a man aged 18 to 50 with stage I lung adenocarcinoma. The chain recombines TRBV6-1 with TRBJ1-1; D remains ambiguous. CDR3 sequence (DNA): TGTGCCAGCAGTGAAGCTAGGAACACTGAAGCTTTCTTT. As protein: CASSEARNTEAFF.